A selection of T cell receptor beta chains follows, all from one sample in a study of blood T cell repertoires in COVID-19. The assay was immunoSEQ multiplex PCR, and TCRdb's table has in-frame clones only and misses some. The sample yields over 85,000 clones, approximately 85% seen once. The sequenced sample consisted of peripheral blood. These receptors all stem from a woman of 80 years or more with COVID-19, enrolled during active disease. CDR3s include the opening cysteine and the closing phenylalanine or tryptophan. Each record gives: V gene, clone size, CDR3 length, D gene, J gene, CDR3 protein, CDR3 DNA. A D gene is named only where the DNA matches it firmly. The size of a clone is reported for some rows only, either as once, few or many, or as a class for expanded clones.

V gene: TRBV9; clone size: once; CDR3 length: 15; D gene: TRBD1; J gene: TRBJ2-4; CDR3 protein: CASSQDRWAKNIQYF; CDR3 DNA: TGTGCCAGCAGCCAGGACAGGTGGGCCAAAAACATTCAGTACTTC
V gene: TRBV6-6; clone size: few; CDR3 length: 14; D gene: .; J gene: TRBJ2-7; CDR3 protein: CASSYRGSSYEQYF; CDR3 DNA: TGTGCCAGCAGTTACAGGGGGAGCTCCTACGAGCAGTACTTC
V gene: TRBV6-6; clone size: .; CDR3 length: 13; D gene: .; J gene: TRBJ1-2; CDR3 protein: CASKTPQGGGYTF; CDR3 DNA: TGTGCCAGCAAGACCCCACAGGGTGGTGGCTACACCTTC
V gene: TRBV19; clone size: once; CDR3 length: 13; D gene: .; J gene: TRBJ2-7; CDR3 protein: CASSIGLDYEQYF; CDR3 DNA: TGTGCCAGTAGTATAGGACTAGACTACGAGCAGTACTTC
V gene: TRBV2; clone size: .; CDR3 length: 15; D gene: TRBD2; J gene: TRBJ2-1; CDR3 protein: CASSELAGGASEQFF; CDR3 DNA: TGTGCCAGCAGTGAATTAGCGGGAGGGGCGAGTGAGCAGTTCTTC
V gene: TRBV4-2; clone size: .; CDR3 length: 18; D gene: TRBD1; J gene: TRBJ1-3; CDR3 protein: CASSQGLLQGLSGNTIYF; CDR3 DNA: TGTGCCAGCAGCCAAGGGCTCTTACAGGGGCTGAGCGGAAACACCATATATTTT
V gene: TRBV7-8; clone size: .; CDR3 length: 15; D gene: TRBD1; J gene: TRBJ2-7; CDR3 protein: CASSLWRTGENEQYF; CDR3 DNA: TGTGCCAGCAGCTTATGGAGGACAGGGGAAAACGAGCAGTACTTC
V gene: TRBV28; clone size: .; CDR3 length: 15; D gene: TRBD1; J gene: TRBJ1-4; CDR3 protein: CASSSRTGAREKLFF; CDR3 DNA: TGTGCCAGCAGTTCACGAACAGGGGCGCGTGAAAAACTGTTTTTT
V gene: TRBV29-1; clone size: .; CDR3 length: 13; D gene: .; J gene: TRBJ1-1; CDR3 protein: CSAPDSMNTEAFF; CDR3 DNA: TGCAGCGCCCCGGACAGCATGAACACTGAAGCTTTCTTT
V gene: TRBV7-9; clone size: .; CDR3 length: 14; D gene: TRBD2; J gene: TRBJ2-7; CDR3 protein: CASSLRLAADRWYF; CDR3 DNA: TGTGCCAGCAGCTTGAGACTAGCGGCAGATCGATGGTACTTC
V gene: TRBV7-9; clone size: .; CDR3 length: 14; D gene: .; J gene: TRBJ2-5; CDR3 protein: CASSYPSRRETQYF; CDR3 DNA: TGTGCCAGCAGCTACCCCTCGCGGAGGGAGACCCAGTACTTC
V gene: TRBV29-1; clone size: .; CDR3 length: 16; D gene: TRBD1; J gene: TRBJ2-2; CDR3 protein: CSVEDHRGANTGELFF; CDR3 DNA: TGCAGCGTTGAAGATCACAGGGGAGCGAACACCGGGGAGCTGTTTTTT
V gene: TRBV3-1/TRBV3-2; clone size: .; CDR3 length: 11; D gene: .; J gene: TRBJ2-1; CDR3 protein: CASSIEDLQFF; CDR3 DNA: TGTGCCAGCAGCATAGAAGATCTGCAGTTCTTC
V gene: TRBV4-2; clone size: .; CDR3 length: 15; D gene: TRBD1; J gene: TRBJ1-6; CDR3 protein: CASSQPGQVNSPLHF; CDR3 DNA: TGTGCCAGCAGCCAACCGGGACAGGTCAATTCACCCCTCCACTTT
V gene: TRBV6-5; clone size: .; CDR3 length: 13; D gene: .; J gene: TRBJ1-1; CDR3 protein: CASSYTVVTEAFF; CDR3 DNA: TGTGCCAGCAGTTATACGGTCGTAACTGAAGCTTTCTTT
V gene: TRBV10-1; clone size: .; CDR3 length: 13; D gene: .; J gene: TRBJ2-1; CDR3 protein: CASSSGPYNEQFF; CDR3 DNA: TGCGCCAGCTCGAGCGGGCCCTACAATGAGCAGTTCTTC